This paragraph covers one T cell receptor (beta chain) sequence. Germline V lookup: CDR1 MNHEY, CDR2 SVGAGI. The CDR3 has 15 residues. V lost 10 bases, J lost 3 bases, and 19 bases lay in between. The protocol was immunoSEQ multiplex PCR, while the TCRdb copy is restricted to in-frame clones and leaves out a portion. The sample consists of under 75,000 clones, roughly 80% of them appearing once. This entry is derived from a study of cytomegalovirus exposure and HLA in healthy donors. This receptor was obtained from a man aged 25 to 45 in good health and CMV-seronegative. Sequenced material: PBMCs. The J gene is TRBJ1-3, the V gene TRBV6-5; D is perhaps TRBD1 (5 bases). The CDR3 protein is CANRPGLGGGNTIYF. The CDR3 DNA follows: TGTGCCAACAGACCGGGCCTCGGGGGTGGAAACACCATATATTTT.